The next 21 T cell receptor beta chains were all read from a single sample in a study of early T cells in non-severe SARS-CoV-2 infection. TCRdb re-analysed the 5' RACE reads in MiXCR, keeping a single row per CDR3 protein. The table has tens of thousands of distinct CDR3 sequences, roughly a tenth seen once. Sequencing used whole blood. All receptors come from an adult who was a healthcare worker with PCR-confirmed SARS-CoV-2 infection or an uninfected control (not recorded which).

This clonotype appeared many times. The rearrangement links TRBV2 to TRBJ2-3, with unresolved D. Germline V gene data show CDR1 as SNHLY and CDR2 as FYNNEI. This CDR3 region has 15 residues. The V and J ends lost 2 bases and 4 bases respectively, with 13 bases between them. The DNA of the CDR3 is TGTGCCAGCAGTGAATCCGGTGTTAGGCCAGATACGCAGTATTTT. Its translation: CASSESGVRPDTQYF.

This clonotype was seen many times. This chain uses TRBV7-8 with TRBJ2-5; no clear D gene. CDR3 length equals 11 residues. CDR1 and CDR2 from the germline V gene are SGHVS and FQNEAQ. Between the trimmed V and J ends, which lost 11 bases and 0 bases, there was a span of 7 bases. This CDR3 reads CALTYQETQYF. CDR3 in DNA: TGTGCCCTGACGTACCAAGAGACCCAGTACTTC.

This chain links TRBV27 with TRBJ2-7, with TRBD1 identical over 12 bases. This CDR3 spans 14 amino acids. The V and J ends lost 1 base and 5 bases, in that order; junction bases with no gene match: 0. The germline CDR1 and CDR2 sequences are MNHEY and SMNVEV (reference sequence). CDR3 in amino acids: CASSLWDRGHEQYF. CDR3 in DNA: TGTGCCAGCAGTTTATGGGACAGGGGGCACGAGCAGTACTTC.

This clonotype has ten or more counts. The chain has TRBV5-1 and TRBJ2-3; perhaps TRBD2 as D (6 bases). CDR1 is SGHRS and CDR2 is YFSETQ in the germline V gene. Between the trimmed V and J ends, which lost 3 bases and 2 bases, there was a span of 7 bases. CDR3 length: 13 residues. In DNA, the CDR3 is TGCGCCAGCAGCTCGGGGGTCACAGATACGCAGTATTTT. Protein sequence: CASSSGVTDTQYF.

The V call is TRBV7-9, the J call TRBJ2-7; D unclear. Trimming took off 2 bases at V and 7 bases at J, with 6 bases between the two ends. Germline CDR1 is SEHNR and CDR2 is FQNEAQ (reference sequence). The CDR3 runs 11 residues. CDR3 nucleotides: TGTGCCAGCAGCTTAAGAGATGAGCAGTACTTC. Residues: CASSLRDEQYF.

This clonotype has more than one count but fewer than ten. The genes are TRBV7-8 and TRBJ2-1, with D perhaps matching TRBD1 or TRBD2 (5 bases each). Germline lookup yields CDR1 SGHVS and CDR2 FQNEAQ. The CDR3 runs to 15 residues. Trimming removed 2 bases at V and 9 bases at J, with 17 bases between. The CDR3 reads CASSLMLRGQGEQFF. The CDR3 coding sequence is TGTGCCAGCAGCTTAATGTTGAGAGGGCAGGGTGAGCAGTTCTTC. Full variable domain (missing parts from reference TRBV7-8 and TRBJ2-1): GAGVSQSPRYKVAKRGQDVALRCDPISGHVSLFWYQQALGQGPEFLTYFQNEAQLDKSGLPSDRFFAERPEGSVSTLKIQRTQQEDSAVYLCASSLMLRGQGEQFFGPGTRLTVL.

This clonotype was observed a handful of times. V and J are TRBV5-1 and TRBJ2-2; the D is unclear. V was cut by 1 base and J by 2 bases, with 12 bases left in between. Germline values: CDR1 SGHRS, CDR2 YFSETQ. The CDR3 loop spans 16 amino acids. The CDR3 sequence is CASSLLSLENTGELFF. The DNA for the CDR3 is TGCGCCAGCAGCTTGTTATCTCTGGAAAACACCGGGGAGCTGTTTTTT.

A few counts support this clonotype. In DNA form, the CDR3 reads TGTGCCACCAGCAGAGTGGGAAGAATGCTAGCCAAAAACATTCAGTACTTC. Translating gives CATSRVGRMLAKNIQYF. The rearrangement uses TRBV15 and TRBJ2-4, with D unclear. Trimming took off 1 base at V and 0 bases at J, with 13 bases between the two ends. This CDR3 has 17 residues. Germline-derived CDR1 and CDR2 are LNHNV and YYDKDF (reference sequence).

This clonotype ranks as medium-sized (0.01 to 0.1%). The chain uses TRBV12-3 or TRBV12-4 and TRBJ2-3; 9 bases map to TRBD2. The CDR3 totals 16 residues. J gave up 3 bases and V 0 bases, and 4 bases lay outside the gene matches. CDR3 amino acids: CASSLAAGGPTDTQYF. The CDR3 nucleotides read TGTGCCAGCAGTTTAGCGGCGGGAGGGCCTACAGATACGCAGTATTTT.

This clonotype has more than one count but fewer than ten. The chain uses TRBV7-9 and TRBJ2-1, with 12 bases matching TRBD2. Germline loops: CDR1 SEHNR, CDR2 FQNEAQ (reference sequence). CDR3 length: 15 residues. V dropped 1 base and J dropped 5; count of bases not matched to a gene: 0. The CDR3 DNA follows: TGTGCCAGCAGCTTAGGACTAGCGGGAGACAATGAGCAGTTCTTC. This gives the protein CASSLGLAGDNEQFF.

This clonotype was observed at least ten times. The chain couples TRBV30 to TRBJ2-1; 10 bases agree with TRBD2. CDR1 is GTSNPN and CDR2 is SVGIG in the germline V gene (reference sequence). The J segment lost 9 bases and the V segment lost 2 bases, leaving 4 bases of the junction unmatched. The CDR3 is 13 residues long. CDR3 protein: CAWSNLAGGEQFF. CDR3 nucleotide sequence: TGTGCCTGGAGTAATTTAGCGGGGGGTGAGCAGTTCTTC.

The chain recombines TRBV12-3 or TRBV12-4 with TRBJ2-3; D is perhaps TRBD1 or TRBD2 (5 bases each). The length of the CDR3 is 12 residues. The ends were cut back, 4 bases at V and 9 bases at J, with 11 bases in the middle. The CDR3 DNA follows: TGTGCCAGCAGTTGGGACCTGTACACGCAGTATTTT. Translating it yields CASSWDLYTQYF.

Only a few counts were recorded for this clonotype. The V and J genes are TRBV6-2 or TRBV6-3 and TRBJ2-3; D is perhaps TRBD1 or TRBD2 (5 bases each). The CDR3 length is 17 residues. V dropped 6 bases and J dropped 3 bases, with 22 bases sitting between them. Germline loops: CDR1 MNHEY, CDR2 SVGEGT. CDR3 DNA sequence: TGTGCCAGCAGAACCCCTCACTCCTCCGAGGGGACAGATACGCAGTATTTT. It yields the protein CASRTPHSSEGTDTQYF.

This clonotype appeared many times. This sequence joins TRBV18 and TRBJ2-6, with D perhaps matching TRBD1 or TRBD2 (6 bases each). With 11 bases removed from V and 2 bases from J, the gap between germline ends came to 10 bases. CDR1 and CDR2 (germline): KGHSH, LQKENI. CDR3 length equals 13 residues. DNA for the CDR3: TGTGCCTCTGGGGGGCCTGGGGCCAACGTCCTGACTTTC. As protein: CASGGPGANVLTF.

This clonotype was recorded at least ten times. V usage is TRBV10-3 and J usage is TRBJ1-1; D gene unclear. V lost 4 bases, J lost 4 bases, and 7 bases lay in between. Germline V gene lookup returns CDR1 ENHRY and CDR2 SYGVKD. The CDR3 has 12 residues. This chain's CDR3 is CAISVFGTEAFF. CDR3 nucleotides: TGTGCCATCAGTGTGTTTGGCACTGAAGCTTTCTTT.

This clonotype was picked up many times. This sequence joins TRBV30 and TRBJ2-1; D might be TRBD2 (6 bases). Germline CDR1 is GTSNPN and CDR2 is SVGIG (reference sequence). CDR3 size: 13 residues. V dropped 3 bases and J dropped 8 bases, with 14 bases sitting between them. CDR3 coding DNA: TGTGCCTGGAGGGAGGCAGGGAGGCATGAGCAGTTCTTC. Amino acids: CAWREAGRHEQFF. Full variable domain (remainder filled in from reference TRBV30 and TRBJ2-1): SQTIHQWPATLVQPVGSPLSLECTVEGTSNPNLYWYRQAAGRGLQLLFYSVGIGQISSEVPQNLSASRPQDRQFILSSKKLLLSDSGFYLCAWREAGRHEQFFGPGTRLTVL.

This chain connects TRBV6-1 to TRBJ2-3; the D is unclear. The CDR3 is 11 amino acids. The ends were cut back, 6 bases at V and 6 bases at J, with 7 bases in the middle. The germline V gene has CDR1 MNHNS and CDR2 SASEGT. This chain's CDR3 is CASRVWDTQYF. In nucleotides, the CDR3 is TGTGCCAGCAGGGTATGGGATACGCAGTATTTT.

The sample holds many counts of this clonotype. This chain connects TRBV27 to TRBJ2-1; 16 positions match TRBD2. The J segment lost 1 base and the V segment lost 7 bases, leaving 13 bases of the junction unmatched. Germline V gives CDR1 MNHEY, CDR2 SMNVEV (reference sequence). There are 20 residues in the CDR3. The CDR3 nucleotides are TGTGCCAGCACCGATCCGGGACTAGCGGGAGGGGTAGAGTCCTACAATGAGCAGTTCTTC. Amino acid sequence: CASTDPGLAGGVESYNEQFF.

This clonotype was observed a few times. The V gene is TRBV24-1, the J gene TRBJ1-2; unclear D gene. The V gene lost 3 bases and the J gene lost 4 bases, with 8 bases spanning the gap. The CDR3 consists of 13 residues. CDR1 and CDR2 from the germline V gene are KGHDR and SFDVKD. The CDR3 sequence: CATSDMSFYGYTF. The CDR3 coding sequence is TGTGCCACCAGTGATATGAGCTTCTATGGCTACACCTTC.

This clonotype was picked up many times. The chain joins TRBV7-2 to TRBJ2-7; TRBD2 matches 8 bases. CDR3 length: 14 amino acids. Germline V CDR1 and CDR2: SGHTA, FQGNSA. Trimming at V came to 3 bases and at J to 1 base, leaving 2 bases not matched to a gene. CDR3 DNA: TGTGCCAGCAGCTTTAGCGGGGCTTCCTACGAGCAGTACTTC. Amino acids: CASSFSGASYEQYF.

This sequence joins TRBV7-9 and TRBJ1-5; D is possibly TRBD1 (5 bases). V was pared by 1 base and J by 2 bases, with 6 bases between. The germline V gene encodes CDR1 SEHNR and CDR2 FQNEAQ (reference sequence). The CDR3 extends over 14 amino acids. CDR3 amino acids: CASSLEGRNQPQHF. CDR3 DNA: TGTGCCAGCAGCTTAGAGGGGCGCAATCAGCCCCAGCATTTT.